This T cell receptor beta chain was observed in a study of CD8+ T cells in alopecia areata. Findings of the study overall: Scalp samples also yield sequences from resident alphabeta T cells of normal skin. Within the top 100, expanded CD8+ clones significantly decreased with tofacitinib, as did scalp clonality.

This sample's treatment: oral pan-JAK inhibitor, 5-10 mg twice daily. Those with alopecia areata gave lesional scalp punch biopsies and peripheral blood. Sequencing used cDNA as its template, made by extracting RNA and reverse transcribing it. Clones were read by immunoSEQ multiplex PCR, and TCRdb kept only the in-frame ones, dropping some. Of around 290,000 clones in the sample, about three fifths were seen once. Regarding this clone: Its cognate antigen is unknown. In the same sample, other DNA sequences code for this CDR3.

Germline CDR1 and CDR2: SQVTM and ANQGSEA. The V end lost 4 bases, the J end lost 5 bases, and 8 bases lay between the germline ends. This CDR3 is 11 amino acids long. The chain links TRBV29-1 to TRBJ1-2, with D perhaps matching TRBD1 (5 bases). Sequences were derived from CD4+ T cells sorted from blood, sampled at week 24, from a patient treated with tofacitinib. This sequence was found in a human donor with alopecia areata. The CDR3 DNA reads as TGCAGCGTTGGCAGGGATTATGGCTACACCTTC. Translating gives CSVGRDYGYTF.